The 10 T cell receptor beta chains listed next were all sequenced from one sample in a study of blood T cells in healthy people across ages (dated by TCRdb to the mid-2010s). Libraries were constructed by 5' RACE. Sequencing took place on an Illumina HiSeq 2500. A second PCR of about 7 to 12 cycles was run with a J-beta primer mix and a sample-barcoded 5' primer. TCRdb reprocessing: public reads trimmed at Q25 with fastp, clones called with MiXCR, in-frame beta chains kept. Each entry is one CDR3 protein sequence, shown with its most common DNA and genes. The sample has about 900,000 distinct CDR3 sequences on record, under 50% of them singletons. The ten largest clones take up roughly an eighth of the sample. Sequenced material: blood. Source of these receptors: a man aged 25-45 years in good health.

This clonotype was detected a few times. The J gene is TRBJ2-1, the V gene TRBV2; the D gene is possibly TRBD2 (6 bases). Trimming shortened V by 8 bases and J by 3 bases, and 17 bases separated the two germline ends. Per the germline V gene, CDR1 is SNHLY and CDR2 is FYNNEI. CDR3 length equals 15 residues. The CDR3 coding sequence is TGTGCCAGCGAATTGCAGCGGGCCGACTACAATGAGCAGTTCTTC. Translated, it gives CASELQRADYNEQFF.

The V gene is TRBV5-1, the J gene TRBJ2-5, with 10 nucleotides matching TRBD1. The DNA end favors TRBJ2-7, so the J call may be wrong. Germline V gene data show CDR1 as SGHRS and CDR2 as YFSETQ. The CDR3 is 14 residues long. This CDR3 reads CASSRGTGDGEQYF. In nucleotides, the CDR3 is TGCGCCAGCAGCCGGGGGACAGGGGATGGCGAGCAGTACTTC.

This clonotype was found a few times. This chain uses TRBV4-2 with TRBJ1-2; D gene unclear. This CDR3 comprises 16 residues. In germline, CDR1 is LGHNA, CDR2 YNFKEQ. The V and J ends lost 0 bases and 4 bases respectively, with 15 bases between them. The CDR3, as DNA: TGTGCCAGCAGCCAAGACGACACAAGGAGCTTCTATGGCTACACCTTC. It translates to CASSQDDTRSFYGYTF.

The CDR3 here is CATISMDYEQYF. CDR3 nucleotides: TGTGCCACTATCTCTATGGACTACGAGCAGTACTTC. V is TRBV10-3 and J is TRBJ2-7; D is unclear. This CDR3 contains 12 residues. Germline values: CDR1 ENHRY, CDR2 SYGVKD. Trimming took 10 bases from V and 3 from J, leaving 13 bases between them.

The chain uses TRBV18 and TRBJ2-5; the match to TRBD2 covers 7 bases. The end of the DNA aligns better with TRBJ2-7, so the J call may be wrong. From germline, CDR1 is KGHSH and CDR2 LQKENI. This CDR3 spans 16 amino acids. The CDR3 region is CASSPPQRGTGYEQYF. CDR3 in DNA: TGTGCCAGCTCACCACCACAGCGGGGCACGGGCTACGAGCAGTACTTC.

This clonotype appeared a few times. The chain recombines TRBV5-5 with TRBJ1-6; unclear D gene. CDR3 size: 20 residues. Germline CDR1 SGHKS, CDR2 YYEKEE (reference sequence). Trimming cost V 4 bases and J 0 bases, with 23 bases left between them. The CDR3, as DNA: TGTGCCAGCAGCCAACAATACTATGACACTCTGAGCTCCTATAATTCACCCCTCCACTTT. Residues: CASSQQYYDTLSSYNSPLHF.

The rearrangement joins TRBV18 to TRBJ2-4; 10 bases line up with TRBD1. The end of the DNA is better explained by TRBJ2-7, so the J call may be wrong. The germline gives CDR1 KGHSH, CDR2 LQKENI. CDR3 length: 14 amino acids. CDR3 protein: CASSPLGTGDEQYF. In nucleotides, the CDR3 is TGTGCCAGCTCACCACTTGGGACAGGGGACGAGCAGTACTTC.

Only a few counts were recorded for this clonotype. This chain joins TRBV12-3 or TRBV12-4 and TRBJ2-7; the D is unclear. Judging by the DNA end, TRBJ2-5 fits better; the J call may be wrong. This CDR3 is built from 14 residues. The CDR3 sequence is CASSLSEFEETQYF. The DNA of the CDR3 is TGTGCCAGCAGTTTATCAGAGTTCGAAGAGACCCAGTACTTC.

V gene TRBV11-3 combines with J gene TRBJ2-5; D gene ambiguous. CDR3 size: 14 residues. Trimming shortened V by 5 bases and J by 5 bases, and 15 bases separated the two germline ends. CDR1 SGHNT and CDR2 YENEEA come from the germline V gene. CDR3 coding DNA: TGTGCCAGCAGCCATCTAGGAAGGCAGGAGACCCAGTACTTC. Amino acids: CASSHLGRQETQYF.

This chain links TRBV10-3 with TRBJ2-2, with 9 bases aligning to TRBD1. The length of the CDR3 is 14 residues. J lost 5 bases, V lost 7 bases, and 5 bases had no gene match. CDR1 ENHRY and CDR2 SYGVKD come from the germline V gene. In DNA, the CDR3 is TGTGCCATCACCTCACAGGGGGCTACCGGGGAGCTGTTTTTT. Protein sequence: CAITSQGATGELFF.